This entry concerns a single T cell receptor beta chain. Its specificity is not known. PCR primers comprised 60 Vbeta and 13 Jbeta primers. TCRdb's table, derived via immunoSEQ multiplex PCR, lists solely in-frame clones and lacks some. The repertoire holds under 150,000 clones, with about 80% as singletons. At the time of sampling, donors were nominally healthy, though unrecorded immune exposures were likely. The sample originates from a study of cytomegalovirus exposure and HLA in healthy donors. Study details: Falling in the Caucasian-associated ancestry cluster were 80% to 90% of a few hundred genotyped donors.

Study results and caveats: Later examination showed HLA-associated TCR beta chains had greater clonal expansion than equally common others. In a later analysis, fewer than 20,000 TCR beta sequences were associated with HLA alleles at 0.05 false discovery rate.

Germline values: CDR1 SGHVS, CDR2 FQNEAQ. V lost 0 bases to trimming and J lost 4 bases, with 9 bases between them. The CDR3 has 14 amino acids. The V call is TRBV7-8, the J call TRBJ1-2; no clear D gene. The specimen was PBMCs. The sequence was obtained from a young man in good health and CMV-seronegative. CDR3 sequence: CASSLASKPYGYTF. The CDR3 DNA follows: TGTGCCAGCAGCTTAGCGTCGAAGCCCTATGGCTACACCTTC.